This T cell receptor beta chain originates from a study of shared clonotypes between healthy human individuals. Study-wide results and caveats: All-four-donor shared clonotypes had higher generation probabilities than non-shared clonotypes did. Naive subsets usually exceeded memory subsets in estimated richness. The researchers took only blood, and tissue repertoires probably look different.

The sorted-subset replicate PCRs were given about 210 ng DNA, which is approximately 30,000 T cell genomes. Assay: immunoSEQ multiplex PCR; the TCRdb copy retains only in-frame clones and omits some. The data show 330,000 or so clones, with approximately 79% seen just once and 10% to 13% held by the top ten. CDR3 size: 16 residues. V lost 4 bases and J lost 2, with 18 bases in between. In germline, CDR1 is MNHEY, CDR2 SMNVEV (reference sequence). Note on this clone: Antigen unknown.

What was sequenced was memory CD4+ T cells sorted from blood. The subset: CD45RA-negative fraction. The chain links TRBV27 to TRBJ2-7; the D is unclear. This receptor was obtained from a man between 25 and 39 years old in good health. CDR3 amino acids: CASSSYEPTRTYEQYF. CDR3 bases: TGTGCCAGCAGTTCCTACGAACCGACGCGCACCTACGAGCAGTACTTC.